These 30 T cell receptor beta chains originate from one sample sequenced in a study of vaccination effects on CD4 cells after COVID-19 (dated by TCRdb to 2021 to 2024). Libraries were constructed by the immunoSEQ multiplex PCR assay. Sourced from immuneACCESS, this table was stored by TCRdb with only in-frame sequences that have V and J called. A share of the clones is absent; for the studies checked, an unresolved V gene accounts for under half, and the remainder has no known explanation. The table for this sample lists about 14,000 clones; about three quarters of them were counted only once. Under 35% of the sample is taken by the ten largest. In the ViraFEST assay, PBMC were stimulated with viral peptide pools, and antigen-specific CD4+ T cell clonotypes were then identified by expansion using TCR sequencing. After about 9 days of culture, CD4+ T cells were isolated with the EasySep CD4+ T cell isolation kit. PCR-confirmed SARS-CoV-2 infection had occurred in convalescent patients between March and December 2020, before the Alpha, Beta and Delta variants emerged in the United States. Participants received two doses of either the BNT162b2 or the mRNA-1273 mRNA SARS-CoV-2 vaccine.

These TCRs are of unknown antigen specificity. This specimen consisted of CD4+ T cells from PBMCs cultured with HCoV-NL63 spike peptides, obtained after COVID-19 vaccination. Taken with the paper, the label for cell subset or site translates to: HCoV-NL63 spike overlapping peptide pool stimulation. The origin of the receptors is a human donor who had a prior SARS-CoV-2 infection.

V usage is TRBV6-5 and J usage is TRBJ2-3; D gene unclear. The germline V gene encodes CDR1 MNHEY and CDR2 SVGAGI. V dropped 5 bases and J dropped 6 bases, with 9 bases sitting between them. The CDR3 has 12 residues. The CDR3 DNA follows: TGTGCCAGCAGTAGGGTGCGGGATACGCAGTATTTT. It yields the protein CASSRVRDTQYF.

This rearrangement joins TRBV6-5 to TRBJ1-1, with 7 positions matching TRBD1. The V gene's germline CDR1 is MNHEY and CDR2 SVGAGI. The V gene end was trimmed by 6 bases and the J gene end by 1 base; junction bases not matched to a gene: 2. This CDR3 comprises 13 residues. CDR3 sequence (DNA): TGTGCCAGCAGGAGACAGGGGAACACTGAAGCTTTCTTT. Amino acids: CASRRQGNTEAFF.

V usage is TRBV12-3 or TRBV12-4 and J usage is TRBJ2-5; tentative D call: TRBD1 (6 bases). The CDR3 contains 13 residues. V was shortened by 5 bases and J by 4 bases, with 11 bases between the two germline ends. In DNA form, the CDR3 reads TGTGCCAGCAGTCTGCGACAGGTAGAGACCCAGTACTTC. This translates into CASSLRQVETQYF.

This clone was detected only a few times. The rearrangement joins TRBV18 to TRBJ2-1; D call uncertain. In germline, CDR1 is KGHSH, CDR2 LQKENI. The CDR3 spans 16 residues. Trimming stripped 1 base from V and 3 bases from J, with 13 bases between. In nucleotides, the CDR3 is TGTGCCAGCTCACCACGCGCGGTCTCGAACTACAATGAGCAGTTCTTC. This codes for CASSPRAVSNYNEQFF.

The chain employs TRBV7-9 and TRBJ1-4; D remains ambiguous. This CDR3 has 16 residues. The V end lost 1 base, the J end lost 7 bases, and 16 bases lay between the germline ends. Looked up from germline, CDR1 is SEHNR and CDR2 is FQNEAQ (reference sequence). Here the CDR3 DNA reads TGTGCCAGCAGCTTAGTCAAAGACATTTGGAGTGAAAAACTGTTTTTT. This encodes CASSLVKDIWSEKLFF.

V gene TRBV28 combines with J gene TRBJ2-1; D remains unclear. Deletions cut 3 bases from V and 6 bases from J, with 6 bases between. The CDR3 sequence is 12 residues long. Germline V gene sequence: CDR1 MDHEN, CDR2 SYDVKM. CDR3 coding DNA: TGTGCCAGCAGTTTTCATTCCAATGAGCAGTTCTTC. Amino acid sequence: CASSFHSNEQFF.

This chain joins TRBV3-1 (or the pseudogene TRBV3-2) and TRBJ1-2; D call uncertain. CDR3 length: 15 residues. CDR1 and CDR2 (germline): LGHDT, YNNKEL (reference sequence). Trimming cost V 4 bases and J 2 bases, with 14 bases left between them. The CDR3 loop reads CASSPGRGRNYGYTF. CDR3 sequence (DNA): TGTGCCAGCAGCCCAGGCAGAGGACGGAACTATGGCTACACCTTC.

This chain links TRBV6-6 with TRBJ2-7, with D possibly being TRBD1 or TRBD2 (6 bases each). This CDR3 is 17 amino acids long. Trimming removed 5 bases from V and 4 bases from J, with 24 bases in between. Germline-derived CDR1 and CDR2 are MNHNY and SVGAGI (reference sequence). CDR3 in DNA: TGTGCCAGCAGTCAGACTAGAGGGGGGATTTGGCGATACGAGCAGTACTTC. Protein: CASSQTRGGIWRYEQYF.

The chain recombines TRBV6-5 with TRBJ2-5; TRBD1 aligns across 7 bases. V dropped 0 bases and J dropped 4; count of bases not matched to a gene: 5. Germline lookup yields CDR1 MNHEY and CDR2 SVGAGI. There are 15 residues in the CDR3. This chain's CDR3 is CASSYSGGNTETQYF. CDR3 in DNA: TGTGCCAGCAGTTACTCAGGGGGCAATACAGAGACCCAGTACTTC.

This chain links TRBV6-2 or TRBV6-3 with TRBJ2-7; D is unresolved. The CDR3 consists of 14 residues. Germline V gives CDR1 MNHEY, CDR2 SVGEGT. V lost 5 bases and J 3 bases, leaving 14 bases between the germline ends. CDR3: CASSRPGPHYEQYF. For the CDR3, the DNA is TGTGCCAGCAGTCGCCCCGGGCCCCACTACGAGCAGTACTTC.

This clone appeared once. The V call is TRBV5-8, the J call TRBJ2-1, with TRBD2 identical over 8 bases. Looked up from germline, CDR1 is SGHTS and CDR2 is YDEGEE. Unmatched junction bases numbered 8, after V lost 5 bases and J lost 4 bases. The CDR3 extends over 15 amino acids. In nucleotides, the CDR3 is TGTGCCAGCAGGATTAGCGGGACCCTTTACAATGAGCAGTTCTTC. Translation: CASRISGTLYNEQFF. The entire variable domain, with the rest obtained from reference TRBV5-8 and TRBJ2-1, is as follows: EAGVTQSPTHLIKTRGQQATLRCSPISGHTSVYWYQQALGLGLQFLLWYDEGEERNRGNFPPRFSGRQFPNYSSELNVNALELEDSALYLCASRISGTLYNEQFFGPGTRLTVL.

The chain uses TRBV6-5 and TRBJ1-5; the D is unclear. Germline V gene sequence: CDR1 MNHEY, CDR2 SVGAGI. The CDR3 has 15 amino acids. Deletions cut 5 bases from V and 1 base from J, with 12 bases between. CDR3 in amino acids: CASSRTPASNQPQHF. The CDR3 DNA is TGTGCCAGCAGTAGGACGCCGGCGAGCAATCAGCCCCAGCATTTT.

This clone was recorded only once. V gene TRBV7-9 combines with J gene TRBJ2-5; 10 bases agree with TRBD2. Germline V gene sequence: CDR1 SEHNR, CDR2 FQNEAQ (reference sequence). V lost 5 bases and J lost 4; bases outside the gene matches: 4. The CDR3 consists of 14 residues. The DNA of the CDR3 is TGTGCCAGCAGCCCTAGCGGGAGCTTAGAGACCCAGTACTTC. It codes for CASSPSGSLETQYF.

This clone was counted between two and nine times. V and J are TRBV5-1 and TRBJ2-7; TRBD1 agrees at 9 bases. The CDR3 contains 15 residues. Germline CDR1 SGHRS, CDR2 YFSETQ. V lost 4 bases, J lost 1 base, and 6 bases stayed unmatched. The chain's CDR3 is CASSGTGTGSYEQYF. In nucleotides, the CDR3 is TGCGCCAGCAGCGGAACCGGGACAGGGTCCTACGAGCAGTACTTC. Supplemented by reference TRBV5-1 and TRBJ2-7, the full variable domain reads KAGVTQTPRYLIKTRGQQVTLSCSPISGHRSVSWYQQTPGQGLQFLFEYFSETQRNKGNFPGRFSGRQFSNSRSEMNVSTLELGDSALYLCASSGTGTGSYEQYFGPGTRLTVT.

This rearrangement joins TRBV5-4 to TRBJ2-7, with 8 bases lining up with TRBD2. This CDR3 contains 14 residues. With 2 bases clipped from V and 3 bases from J, the junction kept 4 bases outside the gene matches. The germline V gene encodes CDR1 SGHNT and CDR2 YYREEE (reference sequence). Written as DNA, the CDR3 is TGTGCCAGCAGCTTCGGGGGGGAGCTCTACGAGCAGTACTTC. Its protein product is CASSFGGELYEQYF.

CDR3 protein: CASSSSPYYNEQFF. The CDR3 bases are TGTGCCAGCAGCTCTAGCCCCTACTACAATGAGCAGTTCTTC. This chain uses TRBV5-4 with TRBJ2-1; weak D call: TRBD2 (5 bases). Germline V gives CDR1 SGHNT, CDR2 YYREEE (reference sequence). Trimming pared 3 bases from V and 3 bases from J, leaving 10 bases between. The CDR3 sequence is 14 residues long. The complete variable domain, with remaining parts taken from reference TRBV5-4 and TRBJ2-1, reads ETGVTQSPTHLIKTRGQQVTLRCSSQSGHNTVSWYQQALGQGPQFIFQYYREEENGRGNFPPRFSGLQFPNYSSELNVNALELDDSALYLCASSSSPYYNEQFFGPGTRLTVL.

The V gene is TRBV3-1 (or the pseudogene TRBV3-2), the J gene TRBJ2-2; 12 bases are a match to TRBD2. The junction had 0 bases not matched to a gene; V was cut back by 1 base and J by 0 bases. The length of the CDR3 is 17 residues. Looked up from germline, CDR1 is LGHDT and CDR2 is YNNKEL (reference sequence). Written as DNA, the CDR3 is TGTGCCAGCAGCCAAGGACTAGCGGGGGCGAACACCGGGGAGCTGTTTTTT. It yields the protein CASSQGLAGANTGELFF.

This chain links TRBV11-2 with TRBJ2-3; D possibly matches TRBD1 or TRBD2 (5 bases each). Trimming cost V 5 bases and J 0 bases, with 15 bases left between them. This CDR3 has 16 amino acids. CDR1 is SGHAT, CDR2 FQNNGV, per germline. The CDR3 nucleotides are TGTGCCAGCAGCCTGGGACGGCGAACTAGCACAGATACGCAGTATTTT. It codes for CASSLGRRTSTDTQYF.

This clone has more than one count but fewer than ten. V gene TRBV5-1 combines with J gene TRBJ2-1; 7 bases match TRBD2. V lost 7 bases, J lost 4 bases, and 8 bases stayed unmatched. Germline V gives CDR1 SGHRS, CDR2 YFSETQ. The CDR3 sequence is 14 residues long. As DNA, the CDR3 is TGCGCCAGCGGAACCGGGACTACGTACAATGAGCAGTTCTTC. Translation gives CASGTGTTYNEQFF.

This chain connects TRBV30 to TRBJ2-2; 8 bases line up with TRBD1. After removal of 5 bases from V and 8 bases from J, the junction contained 16 bases not matched to a gene. Germline V gene sequence: CDR1 GTSNPN, CDR2 SVGIG (reference sequence). The CDR3 length is 16 residues. The CDR3 spells CAWVLGQGASEGELFF. In nucleotides, the CDR3 is TGTGCCTGGGTCCTGGGGCAGGGGGCGTCTGAGGGGGAGCTGTTTTTT. The full variable domain, with the rest looked up from reference TRBV30 and TRBJ2-2, is SQTIHQWPATLVQPVGSPLSLECTVEGTSNPNLYWYRQAAGRGLQLLFYSVGIGQISSEVPQNLSASRPQDRQFILSSKKLLLSDSGFYLCAWVLGQGASEGELFFGEGSRLTVL.

The V and J genes are TRBV13 and TRBJ2-1, with D perhaps TRBD2 (6 bases). In germline, CDR1 is PRHDT, CDR2 FYEKMQ (reference sequence). CDR3 length: 16 residues. Deletions cut 5 bases from V and 7 bases from J, with 21 bases between. This CDR3 is CASSPRGRERRNEQFF. Here the CDR3 DNA reads TGTGCCAGCAGCCCCCGTGGGCGGGAAAGGCGGAATGAGCAGTTCTTC.

The chain recombines TRBV2 with TRBJ2-2, with 7 bases matching TRBD2. CDR3 length equals 17 residues. Germline V gene lookup returns CDR1 SNHLY and CDR2 FYNNEI. J lost 8 bases, V lost 0 bases, and 12 bases had no gene match. The CDR3 reads CASSEARLAAGSGELFF. The CDR3, as DNA: TGTGCCAGCAGTGAAGCGCGTCTAGCGGCGGGTTCGGGGGAGCTGTTTTTT.

This clone was counted only a few times. This rearrangement joins TRBV2 to TRBJ1-1; the match to TRBD1 covers 9 bases. Trimming removed 6 bases from V and 0 bases from J; junction bases left unmatched: 2. Looked up from germline, CDR1 is SNHLY and CDR2 is FYNNEI. The CDR3 spans 14 residues. CDR3 in DNA: TGTGCCAGCAGCCGACAGGGGGTGAACACTGAAGCTTTCTTT. Amino acid sequence: CASSRQGVNTEAFF.

The chain recombines TRBV2 with TRBJ1-3; 12 positions agree with TRBD1. Germline V gene data show CDR1 as SNHLY and CDR2 as FYNNEI. This CDR3 spans 15 amino acids. V lost 6 bases to trimming and J lost 4 bases; unmatched junction nucleotides: 4. This CDR3 is CASSRGQGAGNTIYF. CDR3 coding DNA: TGTGCCAGCAGCCGGGGACAGGGGGCCGGAAACACCATATATTTT.

The V call is TRBV10-3, the J call TRBJ1-2; TRBD1 matches at 7 bases. V dropped 6 bases and J dropped 4; count of bases not matched to a gene: 5. The CDR3 sequence is 13 residues long. Germline CDR1 reads ENHRY; CDR2 reads SYGVKD. The chain's CDR3 is CAISLQGIYGYTF. DNA for the CDR3: TGTGCCATCAGCCTACAGGGGATCTATGGCTACACCTTC.

The chain uses TRBV7-9 and TRBJ1-2, with D possibly TRBD1 on 5 matching bases. Germline V gives CDR1 SEHNR, CDR2 FQNEAQ (reference sequence). Trimming removed 1 base from V and 0 bases from J, with 21 bases in between. This CDR3 has 19 residues. The CDR3 DNA is TGTGCCAGCAGCTTAGAGTTACCGGGGGACCGACACACTAACTATGGCTACACCTTC. It is translated as CASSLELPGDRHTNYGYTF.

V gene TRBV2 combines with J gene TRBJ1-4, with D uncertain. The germline V gene has CDR1 SNHLY and CDR2 FYNNEI. This CDR3 has 16 amino acids. V lost 6 bases to trimming and J lost 5 bases, with 19 bases between them. For the CDR3, the DNA is TGTGCCAGCAGCCGAGGGCCCCGGGCGCCGAATGAAAAACTGTTTTTT. Amino acids: CASSRGPRAPNEKLFF.

V usage is TRBV19 and J usage is TRBJ2-1; the D gene is possibly TRBD2 (7 bases). CDR3 length: 15 residues. Trimming removed 5 bases at V and 0 bases at J, with 11 bases between. From germline, CDR1 is LNHDA and CDR2 SQIVND (reference sequence). CDR3 coding DNA: TGTGCCAGTAGTTGGGAGGGGGGCTCCTACAATGAGCAGTTCTTC. As protein: CASSWEGGSYNEQFF.

V gene TRBV5-4 combines with J gene TRBJ2-5, with D possibly matching TRBD2 (6 bases). This CDR3 region has 14 residues. Deletions cut 10 bases from V and 5 bases from J, with 21 bases between. Germline-derived CDR1 and CDR2 are SGHNT and YYREEE (reference sequence). The CDR3 nucleotides read TGTGCCGCTACGACTGGCGGGGACGGGGAGACCCAGTACTTC. It encodes CAATTGGDGETQYF.

This clone was found a few times. This chain joins TRBV10-1 and TRBJ1-2, with a weak D call TRBD1 (6 bases). Trimming left V 2 bases short and J 4 bases short, with 20 bases between. The CDR3 loop spans 17 amino acids. Per the germline V gene, CDR1 is WNHNN and CDR2 is SYGVQD (reference sequence). CDR3 coding DNA: TGCGCCAGCAGTGAGAGTATAGGGGGGGAGTTTCCCTATGGCTACACCTTC. As protein: CASSESIGGEFPYGYTF.